The rows below give T cell receptor beta chains drawn from one sample of a study of shared clonotypes between healthy human individuals. TCRdb's copy holds only in-frame clones and misses some; the assay was immunoSEQ multiplex PCR. This sample has around 2,000,000 clones, with about 94% found just once. Input material: naive CD8+ T cells sorted from blood. The receptor source for this set is a man aged 18 to 35 in good health. Both conserved end residues are part of each CDR3. Fields, in order: clone size, V gene, D gene, J gene, CDR3 protein, CDR3 DNA. A D gene is named only where the DNA matches it firmly. Clone size appears in some rows only: once, few, many, or a class for an expanded clone.

abundance: NA
v_gene: TRBV6-1
d_gene: NA
j_gene: TRBJ1-3
CDR3aa: CASSEGRGGNTIYF
CDR3nt: TGTGCCAGCAGTGAAGGGCGCGGTGGAAACACCATATATTTT

abundance: NA
v_gene: TRBV7-2
d_gene: NA
j_gene: TRBJ1-6
CDR3aa: CASSYTSLGPLHF
CDR3nt: TGTGCCAGCAGCTACACCTCCTTGGGTCCCCTCCACTTT

abundance: once
v_gene: TRBV28
d_gene: TRBD1
j_gene: TRBJ1-5
CDR3aa: CASSLGGQGNQPQHF
CDR3nt: TGTGCCAGCAGTTTAGGGGGACAGGGCAATCAGCCCCAGCATTTT

abundance: NA
v_gene: TRBV6-1
d_gene: NA
j_gene: TRBJ2-7
CDR3aa: CASKEGHHYEQYF
CDR3nt: TGTGCCAGCAAGGAGGGACATCACTACGAGCAGTACTTC

abundance: NA
v_gene: TRBV30
d_gene: NA
j_gene: TRBJ2-2
CDR3aa: CAWSGGGELFF
CDR3nt: TGTGCCTGGTCGGGTGGCGGGGAGCTGTTTTTT

abundance: NA
v_gene: TRBV7-9
d_gene: NA
j_gene: TRBJ2-3
CDR3aa: CASSFKGASTDTQYF
CDR3nt: TGTGCCAGCAGCTTCAAAGGGGCTAGCACAGATACGCAGTATTTT

abundance: once
v_gene: TRBV27
d_gene: TRBD1
j_gene: TRBJ2-4
CDR3aa: CASSPWDSGIQYF
CDR3nt: TGTGCCAGCAGTCCCTGGGACAGCGGCATTCAGTACTTC

abundance: NA
v_gene: TRBV2
d_gene: TRBD2
j_gene: TRBJ2-3
CDR3aa: CASSDPGGTDTQYF
CDR3nt: TGTGCCAGCAGTGACCCGGGGGGAACAGATACGCAGTATTTT

abundance: NA
v_gene: TRBV19
d_gene: NA
j_gene: TRBJ1-1
CDR3aa: CASSIGALNTEAFF
CDR3nt: TGTGCCAGTAGTATCGGGGCCCTGAACACTGAAGCTTTCTTT

abundance: NA
v_gene: TRBV19
d_gene: TRBD1
j_gene: TRBJ2-7
CDR3aa: CASSYRGTYEQYF
CDR3nt: TGTGCCAGTAGTTACAGGGGGACCTACGAGCAGTACTTC

abundance: NA
v_gene: TRBV19
d_gene: NA
j_gene: TRBJ1-1
CDR3aa: CASSRRGDTEAFF
CDR3nt: TGTGCCAGTAGTCGCCGGGGTGACACTGAAGCTTTCTTT

abundance: NA
v_gene: TRBV29-1
d_gene: NA
j_gene: TRBJ2-5
CDR3aa: CSVEDETQYF
CDR3nt: TGCAGCGTTGAAGACGAGACCCAGTACTTC

abundance: NA
v_gene: TRBV6-5
d_gene: TRBD1
j_gene: TRBJ1-4
CDR3aa: CATSGQGNEKLFF
CDR3nt: TGTGCCACTTCCGGACAGGGGAATGAAAAACTGTTTTTT

abundance: NA
v_gene: TRBV7-6
d_gene: NA
j_gene: TRBJ2-2
CDR3aa: CASSSRTGELFF
CDR3nt: TGTGCCAGCAGCTCCAGGACCGGGGAGCTGTTTTTT

abundance: NA
v_gene: TRBV27
d_gene: NA
j_gene: TRBJ1-1
CDR3aa: CASSLTGPNTEAFF
CDR3nt: TGTGCCAGCAGTTTAACAGGGCCGAACACTGAAGCTTTCTTT